Reported below is one TCR beta chain. The CDR3 totals 14 residues. J gave up 5 bases and V 1 base, and 4 bases lay outside the gene matches. Germline assignment: CDR1 SGHTS and CDR2 YDEGEE. As handled by the study authors: Quantification of nucleated cells was approximated via reference gene primer amplification. Clones were read by immunoSEQ multiplex PCR, and TCRdb kept only the in-frame ones, dropping some. The D gene and trimming were derived from the DNA, and the V and J assignments and clone size from that table. The profile shows around 69,000 clones, 75% to 85% of them singletons. The entry originates in a study of blood T cell repertoires in COVID-19. Study context: T cells, B-cell-depleted T cells, or PBMCs provided the cDNA or gDNA that served as material.

The chain carries TRBV5-8 and TRBJ2-3, with 7 bases matching TRBD2. Material for sequencing was peripheral blood. This sequence was found in a man aged 50-60 years with acute or convalescent COVID-19. The CDR3 DNA follows: TGTGCCAGCAGCTTGACCCGGACTAGAGATACGCAGTATTTT. Amino acids: CASSLTRTRDTQYF.